These 27 T cell receptor beta chains were all obtained from the same sample, sequenced in a study of Ad26.COV2.S vaccination and SARS-CoV-2 variants. Treatment denoted: approximately 18 received Ad26.COV2.S at low or high dose, single or two shots; about 5 received placebo; per-sample allocation not given. Collection of the samples took place on day 63 after the first injection of vaccine or placebo. Profiled with immunoSEQ multiplex PCR; TCRdb holds only in-frame clones, not every one. The sample includes about 440,000 clones, roughly 91% of them seen just once. The source was peripheral blood, collected in a trial of Ad26.COV2.S vaccine versus placebo. These receptors were collected from a person between 18 and 59 years old who received the Ad26.COV2.S COVID-19 vaccine or a placebo.

The rearrangement joins TRBV27 to TRBJ2-1; the D call may be TRBD1 or TRBD2 (5 bases each). The CDR3 spans 11 residues. Germline V lookup: CDR1 MNHEY, CDR2 SMNVEV (reference sequence). Trimming took 8 bases from V and 9 from J, leaving 11 bases between them. The CDR3 reads CASGGSIEQFF. CDR3 DNA sequence: TGTGCCAGCGGGGGTTCGATTGAGCAGTTCTTC.

The rearrangement links TRBV10-2 to TRBJ2-7; D gene unclear. Trimming took off 8 bases at V and 2 bases at J, with 10 bases between the two ends. Germline values: CDR1 WSHSY, CDR2 SAAADI. There are 12 residues in the CDR3. The CDR3 nucleotides read TGCGCCAGCGCCACAGTTCCCTACGAGCAGTACTTC. Translation gives CASATVPYEQYF.

The chain joins TRBV27 to TRBJ2-4, with D possibly being TRBD2 (6 bases). Germline lookup yields CDR1 MNHEY and CDR2 SMNVEV (reference sequence). CDR3 size: 14 residues. Trimming removed 5 bases at V and 6 bases at J, with 14 bases between. The chain's CDR3 is CASSVGTDSNIQYF. As DNA, the CDR3 is TGTGCCAGCAGTGTAGGGACTGATTCAAACATTCAGTACTTC.

This chain links TRBV7-2 with TRBJ1-4; 7 bases map to TRBD1. The ends lost 1 base at V and 2 bases at J; junction bases unmatched: 10. The CDR3 spans 18 residues. CDR1 is SGHTA, CDR2 FQGNSA, per germline. The CDR3 region is CASSLEDRVLATNEKLFF. DNA for the CDR3: TGTGCCAGCAGCTTAGAAGACAGGGTGTTAGCTACTAATGAAAAACTGTTTTTT.

The chain links TRBV6-5 to TRBJ1-6; 9 positions match TRBD1. Germline V gene sequence: CDR1 MNHEY, CDR2 SVGAGI. The CDR3 is 14 amino acids. Trimming took 5 bases from V and 10 from J; bases not matched to a gene: 6. CDR3 bases: TGTGCCAGCAGTCGGGACAGGGTAGGCTCACCCCTCCACTTT. Translation: CASSRDRVGSPLHF.

V usage is TRBV7-6 and J usage is TRBJ2-3; TRBD2 aligns across 8 bases. CDR1 and CDR2 (germline): SGHVS, FNYEAQ. Trimming took 3 bases from V and 3 from J; bases not matched to a gene: 5. The CDR3 loop spans 15 amino acids. The CDR3 loop is CASSLSGSWTDTQYF. DNA of the CDR3: TGTGCCAGCAGCTTGAGCGGGAGTTGGACAGATACGCAGTATTTT.

The chain joins TRBV7-8 to TRBJ1-5, with TRBD1 matching 7 bases. CDR3 length: 17 amino acids. Germline trimming cut 5 bases from V and 0 bases from J; bases unmatched to any gene: 10. CDR1 and CDR2 from the germline V gene are SGHVS and FQNEAQ. Here the CDR3 DNA reads TGTGCCAGCAGCGCGGGGACAGCCAGCTATAGCAATCAGCCCCAGCATTTT. This gives the protein CASSAGTASYSNQPQHF.

V gene TRBV2 combines with J gene TRBJ2-1; TRBD2 is a possible D gene (6 bases). The CDR3 runs 16 residues. Trimming cost V 9 bases and J 7 bases, with 25 bases left between them. Germline loops: CDR1 SNHLY, CDR2 FYNNEI. The CDR3: CARSYQGSQAGNEQFF. The CDR3 DNA is TGTGCCAGATCTTATCAGGGATCGCAAGCGGGTAATGAGCAGTTCTTC.

This chain uses TRBV14 with TRBJ1-2; weak D call: TRBD1 (5 bases). Germline CDR1 SGHDN, CDR2 FVKESK. This CDR3 comprises 17 residues. The V end was cut by 0 bases, the J end by 4 bases, with 18 bases between. The chain's CDR3 is CASSQEDGREAFYGYTF. DNA of the CDR3: TGTGCCAGCAGCCAAGAAGATGGCAGGGAGGCCTTCTATGGCTACACCTTC.

The genes are TRBV27 and TRBJ2-1, with D maybe TRBD2 (5 bases). CDR1 and CDR2 (germline): MNHEY, SMNVEV (reference sequence). V gave up 0 bases and J gave up 4 bases, with 10 bases separating them. The CDR3 length is 15 residues. This CDR3 is CASSLSLGIYNEQFF. Written as DNA, the CDR3 is TGTGCCAGCAGTTTATCCCTCGGGATTTACAATGAGCAGTTCTTC.

The chain employs TRBV7-2 and TRBJ2-2; TRBD1 agrees at 7 bases. J was trimmed by 6 bases and V by 1 base; bases with no gene match: 11. There are 17 residues in the CDR3. The germline gives CDR1 SGHTA, CDR2 FQGNSA. CDR3 amino acids: CASSLGSRQGKSGELFF. The DNA for the CDR3 is TGTGCCAGCAGCTTAGGTTCTAGACAGGGTAAATCCGGGGAGCTGTTTTTT.

Regarding this clone: At one boundary the junction diverges from the germline segment, which might be a read error. The rearrangement joins TRBV6-4 to TRBJ1-5; no reliable D call. Germline values: CDR1 MRHNA, CDR2 SNTAGT. The CDR3 covers 13 residues. CDR3 amino acids: CASSDFLGQPQHF. The CDR3 nucleotides are TGTGCCAGCAGCGACTTCTTAGGGCAGCCCCAGCATTTT.

The V gene is TRBV25-1, the J gene TRBJ1-6; maybe TRBD1 (6 bases). Trimming cost V 5 bases and J 4 bases, with 15 bases left between them. CDR1 and CDR2 from the germline V gene are MGHDK and SYGVNS. The CDR3 extends over 16 amino acids. CDR3 protein: CASSYFGGQYNSPLHF. The DNA for the CDR3 is TGTGCCAGCAGTTATTTCGGGGGACAATATAATTCACCCCTCCACTTT.

The gene calls are TRBV6-6 and TRBJ1-2, with 9 bases identical to TRBD1. V dropped 4 bases and J dropped 4; count of bases not matched to a gene: 10. Germline V gene lookup returns CDR1 MNHNY and CDR2 SVGAGI (reference sequence). The CDR3 has 16 amino acids. Here the CDR3 DNA reads TGTGCCAGCAGTTCCAACCACAGGGGGCAAGGCTATGGCTACACCTTC. Protein sequence: CASSSNHRGQGYGYTF.

The chain combines TRBV6-5 with TRBJ2-7; TRBD2 aligns across 10 bases. The length of the CDR3 is 15 residues. Trimming at V came to 0 bases and at J to 4 bases, leaving 3 bases not matched to a gene. Germline V lookup: CDR1 MNHEY, CDR2 SVGAGI. For the CDR3, the DNA is TGTGCCAGCAGTTACTCGTCTAGCGGGAGTTACGAGCAGTACTTC. This translates into CASSYSSSGSYEQYF.

This chain connects TRBV5-1 to TRBJ2-7; 8 nucleotides align to TRBD2. This CDR3 is 13 amino acids long. CDR1 is SGHRS and CDR2 is YFSETQ in the germline V gene. Losses at the gene ends were 2 bases for V and 4 bases for J; bases not matched to a gene: 2. Here the CDR3 reads CASSLTSGYEQYF. The CDR3 coding sequence is TGCGCCAGCAGCTTAACTAGCGGATACGAGCAGTACTTC.

The chain employs TRBV19 and TRBJ2-7; possibly TRBD1 or TRBD2 for D (5 bases each). Germline V CDR1 and CDR2: LNHDA, SQIVND (reference sequence). This CDR3 is built from 13 residues. Trimming took 4 bases from V and 0 from J, leaving 7 bases between them. CDR3 nucleotide sequence: TGTGCCAGTAGTACAGGGAGCTCCTACGAGCAGTACTTC. Protein sequence: CASSTGSSYEQYF.

The chain carries TRBV2 and TRBJ2-7; 9 positions agree with TRBD1. Germline lookup yields CDR1 SNHLY and CDR2 FYNNEI. Trimming at V came to 7 bases and at J to 6 bases, leaving 7 bases not matched to a gene. The CDR3 has 13 residues. The CDR3 here is CASTRDRAFEQYF. CDR3 bases: TGTGCCAGCACCCGGGACAGGGCGTTCGAGCAGTACTTC.

This chain uses TRBV4-1 with TRBJ1-1, with a possible D match to TRBD1 (6 bases). CDR1 is MGHRA, CDR2 YSYEKL, per germline. V lost 5 bases and J lost 3, with 16 bases in between. The CDR3 runs 15 residues. DNA of the CDR3: TGCGCCAGCAGCTTTAAGACAGGAACCTACACTGAAGCTTTCTTT. Residues: CASSFKTGTYTEAFF.

The rearrangement uses TRBV12-2 and TRBJ2-1; the table's D gene call, TRBD2, was not cross checked with the DNA. TRBV12-2 is termed a pseudogene. The CDR3 sequence is 16 residues long. Here the CDR3 DNA reads TGTGCAAGTCTGAGAGCGAGGCTAGCGGGGTACAATGAGCAGTTCTTC. Translating gives CASLRARLAGYNEQFF.

This clone was seen once. The V and J genes are TRBV20-1 and TRBJ1-4, with D perhaps matching TRBD1 (6 bases). The germline V gene has CDR1 DFQATT and CDR2 SNEGSKA (reference sequence). The CDR3 contains 16 residues. Trimming removed 3 bases from V and 3 bases from J, with 17 bases in between. CDR3 DNA: TGCAGTGCTAGTTTTGGGGGCAGGTCGTCTAATGAAAAACTGTTTTTT. Residues: CSASFGGRSSNEKLFF.

With regard to this clone: This CDR3 is also generated by other DNA sequences in the sample. The chain has TRBV5-1 and TRBJ2-5, with no clear D. Germline V lookup: CDR1 SGHRS, CDR2 YFSETQ. The V end was cut by 4 bases, the J end by 3 bases, with 4 bases between. The length of the CDR3 is 11 residues. As DNA, the CDR3 is TGCGCCAGCAGCCTGGAAGAGACCCAGTACTTC. Its protein product is CASSLEETQYF.

The rearrangement uses TRBV14 and TRBJ2-7; D might be TRBD2 (5 bases). Germline CDR1 is SGHDN and CDR2 is FVKESK. V gave up 4 bases and J gave up 6 bases, with 16 bases separating them. The CDR3 is made up of 14 amino acids. CDR3 sequence: CASSRRIQDAEQYF. CDR3 coding DNA: TGTGCCAGCAGCCGGAGGATTCAGGACGCCGAGCAGTACTTC.

The genes are TRBV9 and TRBJ1-1, with TRBD1 as a possible D gene (6 bases). Germline V gene lookup returns CDR1 SGDLS and CDR2 YYNGEE. V was shortened by 0 bases and J by 5 bases, with 8 bases between the two germline ends. The CDR3 is 13 amino acids. The CDR3 sequence: CASSVAGATEAFF. The CDR3 bases are TGTGCCAGCAGCGTAGCGGGGGCTACTGAAGCTTTCTTT.

The chain links TRBV4-1 to TRBJ1-2; the D is unclear. Trimming left V 0 bases short and J 5 bases short, with 7 bases between. The germline CDR1 and CDR2 sequences are MGHRA and YSYEKL. There are 13 residues in the CDR3. The CDR3 reads CASSQDTRYGYTF. The CDR3 nucleotides read TGCGCCAGCAGCCAAGATACCCGATATGGCTACACCTTC.

The table lists this clone with a count of one. The chain joins TRBV18 to TRBJ2-2; D might be TRBD1 or TRBD2, each matching 5 bases. This CDR3 spans 17 amino acids. V shed 3 bases and J shed 2 bases, with 16 bases lying between them. Germline V CDR1 and CDR2: KGHSH, LQKENI. In DNA form, the CDR3 reads TGTGCCAGCTCACCGCCGGTTGGGACGGGAAACACCGGGGAGCTGTTTTTT. It encodes CASSPPVGTGNTGELFF. The variable domain in full, completed from reference TRBV18 and TRBJ2-2, reads NAGVMQNPRHLVRRRGQEARLRCSPMKGHSHVYWYRQLPEEGLKFMVYLQKENIIDESGMPKERFSAEFPKEGPSILRIQQVVRGDSAAYFCASSPPVGTGNTGELFFGEGSRLTVL.

The chain is built from TRBV30 and TRBJ1-6; D gene ambiguous. The length of the CDR3 is 13 residues. Germline CDR1 GTSNPN, CDR2 SVGIG (reference sequence). With 5 bases removed from V and 9 bases from J, the gap between germline ends came to 14 bases. The CDR3 region has the DNA TGTGCCTGGGGACTGGGGTTCGGTTCACCCCTCCACTTT. Translating gives CAWGLGFGSPLHF.